This T cell receptor beta chain was identified during a study of T cell repertoires in cytomegalovirus infection. Whole-study context: The authors relied on CMV epitopes, both recently identified HLA-C-restricted and well-studied HLA-B-restricted. From public TCR beta signatures came an indication of both CMV infection and matching HLA type. General study points: The ex vivo response was dominated by HLA-C-restricted CMV-specific TCR beta clonotypes. Summed frequency of shared TCR beta families picked out CMV carriers who also had the relevant HLA.

The table lists this clonotype with a count of one. Its antigen is undetermined. TCRdb itself ran the reads through MiXCR, one entry per CDR3 protein. The sample lists more than 300,000 distinct CDR3 sequences; around a third were seen once. The specimen comprised cultured PBMCs, sampled from culture after CMV antigen stimulation. This TCR was sampled from a human donor in good health (CMV status not recorded). Some clones in this sample may be carry-over from other donors' samples.

The CDR3: CSARDGQGSDNEQFF. CDR3 coding DNA: TGCAGTGCTAGGGATGGACAGGGGTCTGACAATGAGCAGTTCTTC. This chain connects TRBV20-1 to TRBJ2-1, with 9 positions matching TRBD1. The CDR3 length is 15 residues. CDR1 is DFQATT and CDR2 is SNEGSKA in the germline V gene (reference sequence). V was pared by 3 bases and J by 5 bases, with 8 bases of the junction left unmatched.